These 14 T cell receptor beta chains share one sample of origin, sequenced in a study of blood T cell repertoires in COVID-19. The assay was immunoSEQ multiplex PCR, and TCRdb's table has in-frame clones only and misses some. The table has about 210,000 clones, more than 70% seen once. Specimen: peripheral blood. The receptors come from a woman aged 50 to 60 with acute or convalescent COVID-19.

CDR3 DNA sequence: TGTGCCAGTAGTATGTTGTCAGGGATGAATGAGCAGTTCTTC. The encoded protein is CASSMLSGMNEQFF. The chain couples TRBV19 to TRBJ2-1; tentatively, D is TRBD1 (5 bases). Trimming stripped 3 bases from V and 7 bases from J, with 13 bases between. In germline, CDR1 is LNHDA, CDR2 SQIVND (reference sequence). The CDR3 length is 14 residues.

The table lists this clone with a count of one. Written as DNA, the CDR3 is TGTGCCAGCAGCCCCTGGGAGGGTAACCCAGATACGCAGTATTTT. It encodes CASSPWEGNPDTQYF. The genes are TRBV6-2 or TRBV6-3 and TRBJ2-3; 7 nucleotides line up with TRBD2. J lost 4 bases, V lost 6 bases, and 10 bases had no gene match. Germline assignment: CDR1 MNHEY and CDR2 SVGEGT. The CDR3 length is 15 residues.

The rearrangement joins TRBV12-3 or TRBV12-4 to TRBJ2-7; 7 bases are shared with TRBD1. Trimming removed 3 bases from V and 6 bases from J; junction bases left unmatched: 2. The CDR3 contains 12 residues. The CDR3 loop is CASSLAGGEQYF. CDR3 coding DNA: TGTGCCAGCAGTTTGGCAGGGGGCGAGCAGTACTTC.

The chain employs TRBV21-1 and TRBJ2-6; the D call of TRBD2 is as the table states it, not checked on the DNA. TRBV21-1 corresponds to a pseudogene. The CDR3 runs to 21 residues. DNA for the CDR3: TGTGCCAGCAGCAAAGATCGCGATACTAGCGGGATCCCTCCTGGGGCCAACGTCCTGACTTTC. Amino acids: CASSKDRDTSGIPPGANVLTF.

The J gene is TRBJ2-3, the V gene TRBV19; TRBD2 aligns across 8 bases. J was trimmed by 5 bases and V by 5 bases; bases with no gene match: 12. The length of the CDR3 is 16 residues. CDR1 is LNHDA, CDR2 SQIVND, per germline (reference sequence). The CDR3 nucleotides are TGTGCCAGTAGTGGCCAAGAAGCGGGAGCTAGAGATACGCAGTATTTT. Residues: CASSGQEAGARDTQYF.

This sequence joins TRBV5-8 and TRBJ2-3; 7 bases align to TRBD1. The ends lost 6 bases at V and 2 bases at J; junction bases unmatched: 12. Germline CDR1 and CDR2: SGHTS and YDEGEE. CDR3 length: 16 residues. In DNA form, the CDR3 reads TGTGCCAGCATACCTTACGAGGACAGGTTCACAGATACGCAGTATTTT. It encodes CASIPYEDRFTDTQYF.

The rearrangement uses TRBV11-2 and TRBJ2-7, with a possible D match to TRBD1 (5 bases). The germline CDR1 and CDR2 sequences are SGHAT and FQNNGV. V lost 0 bases to trimming and J lost 6 bases, with 24 bases between them. CDR3 length equals 18 residues. The CDR3 region is CASSLDLQGRFLTGEQYF. In nucleotides, the CDR3 is TGTGCCAGCAGCTTAGATTTGCAGGGAAGATTCTTAACGGGCGAGCAGTACTTC.

The rearrangement uses TRBV3-1 (or the pseudogene TRBV3-2) and TRBJ2-3, with a tentative D call TRBD1 (6 bases). The CDR3 extends over 16 amino acids. The germline gives CDR1 LGHDT, CDR2 YNNKEL (reference sequence). V lost 0 bases and J 6 bases, leaving 16 bases between the germline ends. DNA for the CDR3: TGTGCCAGCAGCCAAGATCCGACAGGAGAGGGGGATACGCAGTATTTT. The encoded protein is CASSQDPTGEGDTQYF.

The chain recombines TRBV6-1 with TRBJ1-3; the D gene is possibly TRBD1 (5 bases). From germline, CDR1 is MNHNS and CDR2 SASEGT. CDR3 size: 15 residues. The V and J ends lost 3 bases and 3 bases respectively, with 12 bases between them. This CDR3 is CASSDQGIGGNTIYF. In DNA form, the CDR3 reads TGTGCCAGCAGTGACCAGGGAATCGGTGGAAACACCATATATTTT.

The sample holds many counts of this clone. The chain recombines TRBV27 with TRBJ2-1, with 8 bases fitting TRBD1. Germline values: CDR1 MNHEY, CDR2 SMNVEV (reference sequence). The CDR3 has 17 amino acids. With 0 bases clipped from V and 7 bases from J, the junction kept 11 bases outside the gene matches. CDR3 in DNA: TGTGCCAGCAGTTTATCGAGCGCCGGGACAGGCCGGAATGAGCAGTTCTTC. It is translated as CASSLSSAGTGRNEQFF.

This clone was detected once. The V gene is TRBV7-9, the J gene TRBJ2-1; 10 bases map to TRBD1. Trimming cost V 6 bases and J 5 bases; bases outside gene matches: 7. This CDR3 spans 15 amino acids. CDR1 is SEHNR and CDR2 is FQNEAQ in the germline V gene (reference sequence). The CDR3: CASRNPGQGNNEQFF. The CDR3 DNA follows: TGTGCCAGCAGGAACCCGGGACAGGGGAACAATGAGCAGTTCTTC. Full variable domain (remainder filled in from reference TRBV7-9 and TRBJ2-1): DTGVSQNPRHKITKRGQNVTFRCDPISEHNRLYWYRQTLGQGPEFLTYFQNEAQLEKSRLLSDRFSAERPKGSFSTLEIQRTEQGDSAMYLCASRNPGQGNNEQFFGPGTRLTVL.

The chain has TRBV3-1 (or the pseudogene TRBV3-2) and TRBJ1-2, with 7 bases fitting TRBD1. V gave up 4 bases and J gave up 6 bases; unmatched junction bases: 8. The CDR3 covers 14 residues. Germline V CDR1 and CDR2: LGHDT, YNNKEL (reference sequence). CDR3 coding DNA: TGTGCCAGCAGCCCGGAGACAGGGTGGGATGGCTACACCTTC. It encodes CASSPETGWDGYTF.

The rearrangement links TRBV2 to TRBJ2-1, with 9 bases that match TRBD2. Germline V gene data show CDR1 as SNHLY and CDR2 as FYNNEI. This CDR3 is built from 14 residues. The ends lost 6 bases at V and 7 bases at J; junction bases unmatched: 7. In DNA form, the CDR3 reads TGTGCCAGCAGCCTGACTAGCGGAAATAATGAGCAGTTCTTC. This translates into CASSLTSGNNEQFF. Based on the CDR3 plus reference TRBV2 and TRBJ2-1, the full variable domain is EPEVTQTPSHQVTQMGQEVILRCVPISNHLYFYWYRQILGQKVEFLVSFYNNEISEKSEIFDDQFSVERPDGSNFTLKIRSTKLEDSAMYFCASSLTSGNNEQFFGPGTRLTVL.

The rearrangement joins TRBV5-6 to TRBJ2-1; D may be TRBD1 (5 bases). Germline V gene sequence: CDR1 SGHDT, CDR2 YYEEEE. The CDR3 loop spans 15 amino acids. V was pared by 0 bases and J by 7 bases, with 14 bases between. CDR3 region: CASSLVQGNRNEQFF. The CDR3 nucleotides read TGTGCCAGCAGCTTGGTTCAGGGTAATAGGAATGAGCAGTTCTTC.